The sequence of this TCR beta chain was determined in a study of cytomegalovirus exposure and HLA in healthy donors. The wider study: The study placed 80% to 90% of its approximately 380 genotyped donors in the Caucasian-associated ancestry cluster.

Use of 60 Vbeta and 13 Jbeta primers characterized the PCR. This table comes from immunoSEQ multiplex PCR, and its TCRdb copy is limited to in-frame clones, with some not included. The sample holds 200,000 or so clones, over 65% seen once. Details on this clone: Its antigen is unknown.

Regarding the study as a whole: Generally TCR sequences proved uncommon, though certain public TCRs appeared in numerous donors.

Per the germline V gene, CDR1 is SGHTA and CDR2 is FQGNSA. V was shortened by 1 base and J by 3 bases, with 12 bases between the two germline ends. This CDR3 has 15 residues. The V call is TRBV7-2, the J call TRBJ2-5; D may be TRBD2 (7 bases). The sequence derives from a boy under 10 years old in good health and CMV-seronegative. Material: PBMCs. This CDR3 is CASSLGGGYKETQYF. The CDR3 DNA reads TGTGCCAGCAGCTTAGGCGGGGGCTACAAAGAGACCCAGTACTTC.